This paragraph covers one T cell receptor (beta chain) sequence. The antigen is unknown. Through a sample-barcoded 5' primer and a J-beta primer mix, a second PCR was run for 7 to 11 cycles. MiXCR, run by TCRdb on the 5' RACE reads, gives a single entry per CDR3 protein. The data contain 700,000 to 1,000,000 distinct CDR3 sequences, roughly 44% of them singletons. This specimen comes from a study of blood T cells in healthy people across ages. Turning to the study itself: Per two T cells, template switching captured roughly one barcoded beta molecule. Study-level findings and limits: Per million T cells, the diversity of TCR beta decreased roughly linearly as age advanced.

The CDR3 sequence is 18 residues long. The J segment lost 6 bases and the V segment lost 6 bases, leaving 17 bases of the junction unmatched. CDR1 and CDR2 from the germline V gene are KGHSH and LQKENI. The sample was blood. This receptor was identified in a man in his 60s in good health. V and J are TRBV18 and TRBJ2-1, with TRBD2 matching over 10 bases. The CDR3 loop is CASSRPGLARGLSNEQFF. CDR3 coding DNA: TGTGCCAGCTCCCGTCCGGGACTAGCGAGGGGGCTCTCCAATGAGCAGTTCTTC. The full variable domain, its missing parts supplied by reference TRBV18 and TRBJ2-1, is NAGVMQNPRHLVRRRGQEARLRCSPMKGHSHVYWYRQLPEEGLKFMVYLQKENIIDESGMPKERFSAEFPKEGPSILRIQQVVRGDSAAYFCASSRPGLARGLSNEQFFGPGTRLTVL.